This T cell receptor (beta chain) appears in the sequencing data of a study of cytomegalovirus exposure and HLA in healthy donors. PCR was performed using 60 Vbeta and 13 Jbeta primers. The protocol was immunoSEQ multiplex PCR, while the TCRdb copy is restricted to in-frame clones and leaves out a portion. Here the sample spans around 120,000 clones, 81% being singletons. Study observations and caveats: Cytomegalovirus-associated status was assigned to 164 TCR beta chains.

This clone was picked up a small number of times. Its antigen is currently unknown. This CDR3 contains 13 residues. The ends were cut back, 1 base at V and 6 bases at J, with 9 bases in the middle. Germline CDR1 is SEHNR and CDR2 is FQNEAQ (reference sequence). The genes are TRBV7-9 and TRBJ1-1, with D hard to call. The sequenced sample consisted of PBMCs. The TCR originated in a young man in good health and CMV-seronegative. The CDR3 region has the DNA TGTGCCAGCAGCTTAGACATATCCCCTGAAGCTTTCTTT. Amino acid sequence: CASSLDISPEAFF.